These T cell receptor beta chains were read from a single sample in a study of T cell responses to AZD1222 COVID-19 vaccine. The method was immunoSEQ multiplex PCR; TCRdb's version includes in-frame clones alone and lacks a portion of them. The sample has approximately 110,000 clones, 65% to 90% seen once. Sequences were derived from peripheral blood, sampled on day 0 of AZD1222 vaccination. These receptors were taken from an adult in good health. The CDR3 runs from the conserved cysteine through the conserved F or W.

J gene,V gene,CDR3 protein
TRBJ1-5,TRBV7-9,CASSLEGTGGSNQPQHF
TRBJ2-2,TRBV6-1,CASSAFPDSYPGELFF
TRBJ2-1,TRBV23-1,CASSQSVGGSYNEQFF
TRBJ2-6,TRBV7-2,CASSLRAGETGANVLTF
TRBJ2-4,TRBV5-1,CASSLDPWGKNIQYF
TRBJ1-1,TRBV7-8,CASSRSGNTEAFF
TRBJ1-2,TRBV21-1,CASSKAPRDRPLNGYTF
TRBJ2-7,TRBV28,CASSLPGTDIAREQYF
TRBJ2-6,TRBV27,CASRTGTGANVLTF
TRBJ2-1,TRBV5-1,CASSFSLAGANEQFF
TRBJ2-3,TRBV5-4,CASSLAVYGDTQYF
TRBJ1-6,TRBV2,CASQRGSISSYNSPLHF
TRBJ2-1,TRBV18,CASSLSPGTGDVQFF
TRBJ2-1,TRBV4-1,CASSQDRGGRAPEQFF
TRBJ1-1,TRBV5-1,CASSLGQHTEAFF
TRBJ1-4,TRBV14,CASSQDLGAGEKLFF
TRBJ1-2,TRBV6-5,CASIRRLGDYGYTF
TRBJ2-3,TRBV6-5,CASSPGTGGERTQYF
TRBJ1-3,TRBV9,CASSPPGSGNTIYF
TRBJ2-1,TRBV4-3,CASSQLAGAGNEQFF
TRBJ2-3,TRBV6-4,CASSSGQVGDTQYF
TRBJ2-2,TRBV28,CASSMNTGELFF
TRBJ2-7,TRBV7-3,CASSLIPSGSYEQYF
TRBJ1-5,TRBV6-1,CASSESPLPTDQPQHF
TRBJ2-6,TRBV24-1,CATSDGGIPGANVLTF
TRBJ2-1,TRBV7-8,CASSLRAGQIETYNEQFF
TRBJ1-6,TRBV27,CASSLSDRGSPYNSPLHF
TRBJ1-2,TRBV7-2,CASSQTERNYGYTF
TRBJ1-1,TRBV19,CASSRAVLNTEAFF
TRBJ2-2,TRBV20-1,CSASQDRPNTGELFF
TRBJ1-1,TRBV4-1,CASSQVVMAEAEAFF
TRBJ1-3,TRBV30,CACTGGLGDSGNTIYF
TRBJ1-2,TRBV7-2,CASSLDSGFYGYTF